Listed here are 10 T cell receptor beta chains from one sample, sequenced in a study of T-cell memory formation after mild COVID-19. TCRdb ran MiXCR on the 5' RACE reads and lists one entry per CDR3 protein. This table has 400,000 to 500,000 distinct CDR3 sequences, around 18% appearing once. Sequencing input: PBMCs or a T cell subset sorted from them (not recorded which). The receptors stem from an adult woman who had mild COVID-19 (a few samples of this study predate the infection). Cell type and time point are not known.

This clonotype was seen a few times. The genes are TRBV2 and TRBJ2-7; D call uncertain. V was trimmed by 5 bases and J by 7 bases, leaving 15 bases between them. This CDR3 contains 13 residues. Germline V gene sequence: CDR1 SNHLY, CDR2 FYNNEI. The CDR3 reads CASSLMLDGEQYF. CDR3 in DNA: TGTGCCAGCAGTTTGATGCTAGACGGGGAGCAGTACTTC.

Many counts were recorded for this clonotype. The CDR3 sequence: CASSLAGVLSTDTQYF. The CDR3 DNA sequence: TGTGCCAGCAGCTTAGCGGGAGTCCTAAGCACAGATACGCAGTATTTT. This chain connects TRBV7-2 to TRBJ2-3; tentative D call: TRBD2 (5 bases). Trimming took off 0 bases at V and 0 bases at J, with 10 bases between the two ends. Germline lookup yields CDR1 SGHTA and CDR2 FQGNSA. The CDR3 has 16 residues.

This clonotype was observed a handful of times. The chain has TRBV24-1 and TRBJ2-3; 10 nucleotides line up with TRBD2. The germline CDR1 and CDR2 sequences are KGHDR and SFDVKD. This CDR3 region has 19 residues. Germline trimming cut 4 bases from V and 3 bases from J; bases unmatched to any gene: 15. This CDR3 reads CATSEYHGRSGRATDTQYF. CDR3 nucleotides: TGTGCCACCAGTGAGTACCACGGACGAAGCGGGAGGGCGACAGATACGCAGTATTTT.

This clonotype occurred a few times. The gene calls are TRBV20-1 and TRBJ1-1, with D perhaps matching TRBD1 (6 bases). With 6 bases removed from V and 3 bases from J, the gap between germline ends came to 17 bases. CDR3 length: 14 residues. Germline V gene lookup returns CDR1 DFQATT and CDR2 SNEGSKA (reference sequence). The DNA for the CDR3 is TGCAGTGCCCTGATTGGAGGGGGGGACACTGAAGCTTTCTTT. Translation gives CSALIGGGDTEAFF.

The rearrangement joins TRBV14 to TRBJ2-7, with D possibly TRBD1 on 5 matching bases. The ends were cut back, 5 bases at V and 7 bases at J, with 12 bases in the middle. The CDR3 totals 12 residues. Germline loops: CDR1 SGHDN, CDR2 FVKESK. CDR3 region: CASSSTAWEQYF. The CDR3 region has the DNA TGTGCCAGCAGCTCGACAGCATGGGAGCAGTACTTC.

The chain carries TRBV7-2 and TRBJ2-5, with no clear D. This CDR3 region has 16 residues. Per germline, CDR1 SGHTA and CDR2 FQGNSA. V was pared by 1 base and J by 5 bases, with 17 bases between. In DNA form, the CDR3 reads TGTGCCAGCAGCTTAGGCGGCCAAAGGACGCGGGAGACCCAGTACTTC. Amino acid sequence: CASSLGGQRTRETQYF.

V and J are TRBV19 and TRBJ2-7, with unresolved D. The CDR3 is 15 residues long. Germline V CDR1 and CDR2: LNHDA, SQIVND (reference sequence). V lost 6 bases to trimming and J lost 2 bases, with 17 bases between them. This chain's CDR3 is CASSPAHGGTYEQYF. DNA for the CDR3: TGTGCCAGTAGCCCCGCCCACGGCGGCACCTACGAGCAGTACTTC.

This clonotype turned up a few times. The CDR3: CASSPPTNTEAFF. The DNA for the CDR3 is TGTGCCAGCTCACCACCCACGAACACTGAAGCTTTCTTT. The genes are TRBV18 and TRBJ1-1, with unresolved D. Germline V lookup: CDR1 KGHSH, CDR2 LQKENI. V was shortened by 0 bases and J by 1 base, with 3 bases between the two germline ends. The CDR3 spans 13 residues.

V and J are TRBV15 and TRBJ2-7; TRBD2 matches at 10 bases. The CDR3 loop spans 13 amino acids. After removal of 8 bases from V and 6 bases from J, the junction contained 7 bases not matched to a gene. Looked up from germline, CDR1 is LNHNV and CDR2 is YYDKDF (reference sequence). CDR3 residues: CATASGGDLEQYF. Written as DNA, the CDR3 is TGTGCCACCGCGAGCGGGGGGGATCTCGAGCAGTACTTC.

V and J are TRBV5-5 and TRBJ1-3; tentative D call: TRBD1 (6 bases). There are 15 residues in the CDR3. Per the germline V gene, CDR1 is SGHKS and CDR2 is YYEKEE (reference sequence). V was trimmed by 4 bases and J by 4 bases, leaving 15 bases between them. CDR3 residues: CASSPAGAGGNTIYF. For the CDR3, the DNA is TGTGCCAGCAGCCCCGCGGGGGCAGGGGGAAACACCATATATTTT.